This T cell receptor beta chain emerged from a study of blood T cell repertoires in COVID-19. Study context: Specimens from acute and convalescent COVID-19 originated in the United States, Italy and Spain. Sample material is recorded as cDNA or gDNA derived from T cells, B-cell-depleted T cells, or PBMCs.

In the original processing: Estimates of nucleated cell counts were drawn from the amplification of reference gene primers. Sequencing was performed with immunoSEQ multiplex PCR; in TCRdb, only in-frame clones are kept and a portion is missing. From that table come the V and J calls and clone size; the DNA was used to work out D and trimming. The sample lists about 76,000 clones; around 90% were seen once. The CDR3 runs to 17 residues. CDR1 and CDR2 (germline): SGDLS, YYNGEE. V lost 0 bases and J lost 6; bases outside the gene matches: 8. This clone showed up just a few times. The receptor was derived from an elderly woman with active or convalescent COVID-19. The V gene is TRBV9, the J gene TRBJ1-6; 8 bases fit TRBD1. The source material was peripheral blood. The CDR3 sequence is CASSVATTGGSNSPLHF. The CDR3 DNA is TGTGCCAGCAGCGTAGCTACAACAGGGGGGAGTAATTCACCCCTCCACTTT.